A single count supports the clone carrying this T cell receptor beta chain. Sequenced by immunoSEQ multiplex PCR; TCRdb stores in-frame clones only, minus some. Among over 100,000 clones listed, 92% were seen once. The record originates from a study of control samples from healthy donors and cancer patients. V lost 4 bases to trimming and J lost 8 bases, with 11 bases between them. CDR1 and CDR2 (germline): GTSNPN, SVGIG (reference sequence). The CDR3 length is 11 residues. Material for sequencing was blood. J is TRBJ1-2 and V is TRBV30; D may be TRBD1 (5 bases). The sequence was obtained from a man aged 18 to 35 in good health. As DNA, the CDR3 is TGTGCCTGGATTGAAGGGGAGGGCTACACCTTC. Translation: CAWIEGEGYTF. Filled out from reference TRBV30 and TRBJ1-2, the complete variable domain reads SQTIHQWPATLVQPVGSPLSLECTVEGTSNPNLYWYRQAAGRGLQLLFYSVGIGQISSEVPQNLSASRPQDRQFILSSKKLLLSDSGFYLCAWIEGEGYTFGSGTRLTVV.